The clone carrying this T cell receptor beta chain was detected ten times or more. This sample is drawn from a study of T cells in Graves' hyperthyroidism and ophthalmopathy. The overall study: Staff took peripheral blood when the initial diagnosis was made, before any treatment began.

The CDR3 totals 15 residues. J was trimmed by 2 bases and V by 2 bases; bases with no gene match: 5. The V gene's germline CDR1 is DFQATT and CDR2 SNEGSKA (reference sequence). TCR beta CDR3 regions were amplified from RNA transcripts. TCR CDR3 regions were first amplified by RT-PCR with HTBI primers. TCRdb analysed the multiplex PCR reads with MiXCR anew, one entry per CDR3 protein. Seen here are approximately 380,000 distinct CDR3 sequences, 18% observed once, and the top ten hold around two fifths. Out of approximately 10 ml of fresh peripheral blood came the PBMCs. The V call is TRBV20-1, the J call TRBJ1-5; 8 bases match TRBD1. The receptor was isolated from a man aged 18 to 30 with Graves' ophthalmopathy. The sample was blood. The CDR3 nucleotides are TGCAGTGCTAGACCCACAGGGGGTGGCAATCAGCCCCAGCATTTT. It encodes CSARPTGGGNQPQHF.